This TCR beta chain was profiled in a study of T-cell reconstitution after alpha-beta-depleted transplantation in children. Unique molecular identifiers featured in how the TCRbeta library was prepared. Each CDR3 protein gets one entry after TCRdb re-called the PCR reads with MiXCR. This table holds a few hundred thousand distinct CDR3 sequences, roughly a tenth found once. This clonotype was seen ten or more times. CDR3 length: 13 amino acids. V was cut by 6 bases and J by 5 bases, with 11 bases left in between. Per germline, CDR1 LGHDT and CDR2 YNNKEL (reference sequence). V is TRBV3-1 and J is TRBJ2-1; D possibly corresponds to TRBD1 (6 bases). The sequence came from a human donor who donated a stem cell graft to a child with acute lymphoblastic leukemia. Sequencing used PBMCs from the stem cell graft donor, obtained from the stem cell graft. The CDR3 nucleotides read TGTGCCAGCAGATTAGAGGGGGACAATGAGCAGTTCTTC. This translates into CASRLEGDNEQFF.